The 26 T cell receptor beta chains below were found in one sample sequenced in a study of cytomegalovirus exposure and HLA in healthy donors. PCR amplification relied on 60 Vbeta primers (plus 13 Jbeta primers). Here immunoSEQ multiplex PCR was the method, and the copy in TCRdb shows in-frame clones only, minus some. The sample lists more than 95,000 clones; 65% to 80% were seen once. What was sequenced was PBMCs. Receptors originate from a woman between 65 and 79 years old in good health and CMV-seropositive.

This rearrangement joins TRBV19 to TRBJ1-6; TRBD1 matches 9 bases. Losses at the gene ends were 5 bases for V and 9 bases for J; bases not matched to a gene: 5. Germline loops: CDR1 LNHDA, CDR2 SQIVND (reference sequence). The CDR3 extends over 14 amino acids. CDR3 in DNA: TGTGCCAGTAGTTCAGACAGGGGGGCTTCACCCCTCCACTTT. It translates to CASSSDRGASPLHF.

V is TRBV12-5 and J is TRBJ1-5; 8 bases match TRBD1. Losses at the gene ends were 6 bases for V and 4 bases for J; bases not matched to a gene: 2. This CDR3 is 13 amino acids long. Germline V gene data show CDR1 as LGHNT and CDR2 as FRNRAP. The CDR3 spells CASGYRGNQPQHF. The CDR3, as DNA: TGTGCTAGTGGCTACAGGGGGAATCAGCCCCAGCATTTT.

The chain carries TRBV14 and TRBJ2-3, with 10 bases aligning to TRBD2. Germline V gives CDR1 SGHDN, CDR2 FVKESK. This CDR3 is 18 amino acids long. Unmatched junction bases numbered 9, after V lost 3 bases and J lost 0 bases. The CDR3 is CASSHPPSGRASTDTQYF. CDR3 in DNA: TGTGCCAGCAGCCACCCTCCTAGCGGGAGAGCTAGCACAGATACGCAGTATTTT.

This rearrangement joins TRBV27 to TRBJ1-6; the D is unclear. The germline V gene has CDR1 MNHEY and CDR2 SMNVEV (reference sequence). CDR3 length: 15 amino acids. The V end lost 2 bases, the J end lost 6 bases, and 11 bases lay between the germline ends. This CDR3 reads CASSLLGVSNSPLHF. Here the CDR3 DNA reads TGTGCCAGCAGTTTACTCGGGGTCTCTAATTCACCCCTCCACTTT.

The chain links TRBV29-1 to TRBJ1-2; a weak D match, TRBD1 (5 bases). Germline CDR1 SQVTM, CDR2 ANQGSEA. The CDR3 contains 14 residues. V was pared by 5 bases and J by 5 bases, with 18 bases between. Here the CDR3 DNA reads TGCAGCGTTACCCAACAGGAGCCCCCTTATGGCTACACCTTC. This gives the protein CSVTQQEPPYGYTF.

The chain uses TRBV29-1 and TRBJ2-7; D not certain. Between the trimmed V and J ends, which lost 4 bases and 2 bases, there was a span of 9 bases. Germline V lookup: CDR1 SQVTM, CDR2 ANQGSEA. There are 12 residues in the CDR3. In DNA, the CDR3 is TGCAGCGTTGTAGTCGACACCTACGAGCAGTACTTC. Translating gives CSVVVDTYEQYF.

The chain uses TRBV4-2 and TRBJ2-1; 7 bases map to TRBD1. The CDR3 covers 19 residues. Germline V lookup: CDR1 LGHNA, CDR2 YNFKEQ. V gave up 1 base and J gave up 1 base; unmatched junction bases: 13. Here the CDR3 DNA reads TGTGCCAGCAGCCAAGTTCTGGGTGCCGGGACAGCTTCCTACAATGAGCAGTTCTTC. The encoded protein is CASSQVLGAGTASYNEQFF.

The chain is built from TRBV5-1 and TRBJ1-5; D is uncertain. The CDR3 is made up of 15 amino acids. Germline loops: CDR1 SGHRS, CDR2 YFSETQ. Trimming cost V 0 bases and J 1 base, with 8 bases left between them. CDR3 loop: CASSLGVLSNQPQHF. CDR3 nucleotide sequence: TGCGCCAGCAGCTTGGGAGTCCTAAGCAATCAGCCCCAGCATTTT.

The chain recombines TRBV5-1 with TRBJ1-1; TRBD1 matches at 7 bases. Germline CDR1 and CDR2: SGHRS and YFSETQ. With 5 bases clipped from V and 3 bases from J, the junction kept 4 bases outside the gene matches. CDR3 length equals 13 residues. The CDR3 bases are TGCGCCAGCAGTTGGGACAGCTACACTGAAGCTTTCTTT. Translation: CASSWDSYTEAFF. Combining the CDR3 with reference TRBV5-1 and TRBJ1-1 gives the whole variable domain KAGVTQTPRYLIKTRGQQVTLSCSPISGHRSVSWYQQTPGQGLQFLFEYFSETQRNKGNFPGRFSGRQFSNSRSEMNVSTLELGDSALYLCASSWDSYTEAFFGQGTRLTVV.

Turning to this clone: The junction departs from germline at one end; a sequencing error may be responsible. As DNA, the CDR3 is TGCGCCAGCAGCCAAGCTTTCAATGGGCCAACCGAATTCGACTTC. This gives the protein CASSQAFNGPTEFDF. The chain joins TRBV4-1 to TRBJ2-7, with D uncertain. Germline assignment: CDR1 MGHRA and CDR2 YSYEKL. The CDR3 is made up of 15 amino acids.

The V and J genes are TRBV23-1 and TRBJ1-5; tentative D call: TRBD1 (5 bases). TRBV23-1 carries the ORF label, with uncertain function. Between the trimmed V and J ends, which lost 7 bases and 4 bases, there was a span of 14 bases. CDR3 length equals 14 residues. Written as DNA, the CDR3 is TGCGCCAGCAAACGGAACAGGAGAAATCAGCCCCAGCATTTT. Protein sequence: CASKRNRRNQPQHF.

The chain carries TRBV28 and TRBJ1-2, with TRBD1 matching over 12 bases. CDR3 length equals 14 residues. V dropped 6 bases and J dropped 4; count of bases not matched to a gene: 3. In germline, CDR1 is MDHEN, CDR2 SYDVKM. The chain's CDR3 is CASRGTGGGYGYTF. For the CDR3, the DNA is TGTGCCAGCAGGGGGACAGGGGGCGGCTATGGCTACACCTTC.

This sequence joins TRBV19 and TRBJ1-4; maybe TRBD1 (5 bases). CDR1 and CDR2 from the germline V gene are LNHDA and SQIVND (reference sequence). There are 14 residues in the CDR3. Trimming took 2 bases from V and 7 from J, leaving 11 bases between them. CDR3 region: CASSIWGSPEKLFF. CDR3 DNA: TGTGCCAGTAGTATATGGGGCTCTCCTGAAAAACTGTTTTTT.

The chain combines TRBV28 with TRBJ2-6, with a possible D match to TRBD2 (5 bases). The germline V gene has CDR1 MDHEN and CDR2 SYDVKM. This CDR3 spans 15 amino acids. V lost 7 bases to trimming and J lost 2 bases, with 12 bases between them. The CDR3 loop reads CASNKSGAGANVLTF. CDR3 nucleotides: TGTGCCAGCAACAAGTCCGGGGCTGGGGCCAACGTCCTGACTTTC.

This clone was observed once. V and J are TRBV19 and TRBJ2-7; 12 bases are a match to TRBD1. This CDR3 spans 16 amino acids. The germline gives CDR1 LNHDA, CDR2 SQIVND (reference sequence). V was pared by 5 bases and J by 0 bases, with 5 bases of the junction left unmatched. The CDR3 sequence: CASSSGQGALSYEQYF. CDR3 nucleotides: TGTGCCAGTAGTTCGGGACAGGGGGCCCTCTCCTACGAGCAGTACTTC.

This chain joins TRBV7-9 and TRBJ2-1, with 7 bases fitting TRBD1. CDR3 size: 17 residues. From germline, CDR1 is SEHNR and CDR2 FQNEAQ (reference sequence). Trimming cost V 3 bases and J 10 bases; bases outside gene matches: 18. The CDR3 DNA reads as TGTGCCAGCAGCTTGGCGACAGGGCTCCACGGGCGCCTGGAGCAGTTCTTC. Amino acid sequence: CASSLATGLHGRLEQFF.

The J gene is TRBJ2-7, the V gene TRBV25-1, with TRBD2 matching over 13 bases. This CDR3 comprises 16 residues. Per the germline V gene, CDR1 is MGHDK and CDR2 is SYGVNS. V dropped 4 bases and J dropped 5; count of bases not matched to a gene: 8. Here the CDR3 DNA reads TGTGCCAGCAGTGGTGTACTAGCGGGAGGGCCCCACGAGCAGTACTTC. Translation: CASSGVLAGGPHEQYF.

J is TRBJ2-5 and V is TRBV20-1; no clear D gene. The DNA end is a closer match to TRBJ2-7, so the J assignment may be wrong. CDR1 is DFQATT, CDR2 SNEGSKA, per germline (reference sequence). The CDR3 length is 10 residues. CDR3 sequence (DNA): TGCAGTGCTACGGTCTACGAGCAGTACTTC. This codes for CSATVYEQYF.

The V call is TRBV7-2, the J call TRBJ2-7, with 11 bases identical to TRBD1. Losses at the gene ends were 5 bases for V and 2 bases for J; bases not matched to a gene: 2. CDR1 SGHTA and CDR2 FQGNSA come from the germline V gene. This CDR3 is 14 amino acids long. Here the CDR3 reads CASSRTGGPYEQYF. For the CDR3, the DNA is TGTGCCAGCAGCCGGACAGGGGGCCCCTACGAGCAGTACTTC.

The rearrangement joins TRBV7-9 to TRBJ2-1, with D maybe TRBD2 (6 bases). This CDR3 comprises 15 residues. CDR1 and CDR2 (germline): SEHNR, FQNEAQ (reference sequence). Trimming took 4 bases from V and 5 from J, leaving 15 bases between them. The CDR3 loop reads CASSWGGGSNNEQFF. CDR3 in DNA: TGTGCCAGCAGCTGGGGTGGGGGGTCAAACAATGAGCAGTTCTTC. The full variable domain, rest sourced from reference TRBV7-9 and TRBJ2-1, is DTGVSQNPRHKITKRGQNVTFRCDPISEHNRLYWYRQTLGQGPEFLTYFQNEAQLEKSRLLSDRFSAERPKGSFSTLEIQRTEQGDSAMYLCASSWGGGSNNEQFFGPGTRLTVL.

The CDR3 reads CASSYRSGQTEAFF. CDR3 nucleotide sequence: TGTGCCAGCAGTTATCGGTCAGGACAGACTGAAGCTTTCTTT. This chain joins TRBV6-5 and TRBJ1-1, with D possibly matching TRBD1 (6 bases). Germline V gene lookup returns CDR1 MNHEY and CDR2 SVGAGI. The CDR3 is 14 amino acids. The V gene lost 3 bases and the J gene lost 5 bases, with 13 bases spanning the gap.

In DNA, the CDR3 is TGCAGCGTTGATGGGAAGGGGGCTGGGGAGACCCAGTACTTC. Its protein is CSVDGKGAGETQYF. V is TRBV29-1 and J is TRBJ2-5, with TRBD1 matching over 7 bases. V was clipped by 3 bases and J by 5 bases; unmatched bases: 9. The CDR3 extends over 14 amino acids. Germline lookup yields CDR1 SQVTM and CDR2 ANQGSEA. Full variable domain (rest looked up from reference TRBV29-1 and TRBJ2-5): SAVISQKPSRDICQRGTSLTIQCQVDSQVTMMFWYRQQPGQSLTLIATANQGSEATYESGFVIDKFPISRPNLTFSTLTVSNMSPEDSSIYLCSVDGKGAGETQYFGPGTRLLVL.

This clone was seen only once. The V and J genes are TRBV6-5 and TRBJ2-7, with a weak D call TRBD1 (6 bases). Germline CDR1 MNHEY, CDR2 SVGAGI. Trimming left V 6 bases short and J 6 bases short, with 15 bases between. CDR3 length: 13 residues. DNA for the CDR3: TGTGCCAGCAGCCCCACAGGGAACGGCGAGCAGTACTTC. This translates into CASSPTGNGEQYF.

The chain has TRBV28 and TRBJ2-7; D is undetermined. The V gene's germline CDR1 is MDHEN and CDR2 SYDVKM. V was trimmed by 3 bases and J by 0 bases, leaving 3 bases between them. CDR3 size: 12 residues. For the CDR3, the DNA is TGTGCCAGCAGTTTCTCCTCCTACGAGCAGTACTTC. Translation: CASSFSSYEQYF.

The J gene is TRBJ2-7, the V gene TRBV11-2; D is possibly TRBD2 (5 bases). Trimming shortened V by 1 base and J by 4 bases, and 8 bases separated the two germline ends. The germline gives CDR1 SGHAT, CDR2 FQNNGV. The CDR3 spans 13 residues. CDR3 sequence: CASSLAEVYEQYF. The CDR3 DNA reads TGTGCCAGCAGCTTAGCGGAGGTTTACGAGCAGTACTTC. Filled out from reference TRBV11-2 and TRBJ2-7, the complete variable domain reads EAGVAQSPRYKIIEKRQSVAFWCNPISGHATLYWYQQILGQGPKLLIQFQNNGVVDDSQLPKDRFSAERLKGVDSTLKIQPAKLEDSAVYLCASSLAEVYEQYFGPGTRLTVT.

This sequence joins TRBV11-2 and TRBJ2-7, with D tentatively TRBD2 (5 bases). This CDR3 is 17 amino acids long. V lost 3 bases and J lost 0, with 18 bases in between. Germline CDR1 SGHAT, CDR2 FQNNGV. The CDR3 spells CASSLIYSRVSSYEQYF. Here the CDR3 DNA reads TGTGCCAGCAGCTTGATCTATTCGAGGGTGAGCTCCTACGAGCAGTACTTC.